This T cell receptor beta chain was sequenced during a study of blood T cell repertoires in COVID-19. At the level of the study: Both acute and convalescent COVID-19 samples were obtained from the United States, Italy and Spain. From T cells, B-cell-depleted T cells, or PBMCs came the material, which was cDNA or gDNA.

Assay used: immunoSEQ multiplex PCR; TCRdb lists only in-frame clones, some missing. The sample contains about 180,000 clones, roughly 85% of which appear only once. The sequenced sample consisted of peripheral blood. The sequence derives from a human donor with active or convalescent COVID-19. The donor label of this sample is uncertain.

The CDR3 nucleotides are TGTGCCAGCAGCTTGATCGCGGGGGGCGTAAACATTCAGTACTTC. This codes for CASSLIAGGVNIQYF. This chain connects TRBV11-2 to TRBJ2-4; 8 bases are a match to TRBD2. Germline values: CDR1 SGHAT, CDR2 FQNNGV. The J segment lost 6 bases and the V segment lost 3 bases, leaving 7 bases of the junction unmatched. This CDR3 comprises 15 residues.